The clone carrying this T cell receptor beta chain has only a few counts. Its antigen is as yet unknown. The isolated RNA, all of it, was reverse transcribed, so expressed TCRB transcripts were what got sequenced. TCRdb's table, derived via immunoSEQ multiplex PCR, lists solely in-frame clones and lacks some. The sample contains about 650,000 clones, roughly 12% of which appear only once. The sample is drawn from a study of beta chain features in type 1 diabetes. Findings and caveats of the study: Type 1 diabetes patients had moderately but significantly shorter TCRB CDR3s in all four CD4+ subsets.

V was clipped by 4 bases and J by 2 bases, with 16 bases between them. The germline CDR1 and CDR2 sequences are MDHEN and SYDVKM. CDR3 length: 16 amino acids. The V gene is TRBV28, the J gene TRBJ2-3; D is possibly TRBD1 (6 bases). This clonotype was obtained from a young man with type 1 diabetes. The specimen sequenced was naive CD4+ T cells from blood. DNA for the CDR3: TGTGCCAGCAGTTCCCCGACAGGTTCCTACACAGATACGCAGTATTTT. Protein: CASSSPTGSYTDTQYF.